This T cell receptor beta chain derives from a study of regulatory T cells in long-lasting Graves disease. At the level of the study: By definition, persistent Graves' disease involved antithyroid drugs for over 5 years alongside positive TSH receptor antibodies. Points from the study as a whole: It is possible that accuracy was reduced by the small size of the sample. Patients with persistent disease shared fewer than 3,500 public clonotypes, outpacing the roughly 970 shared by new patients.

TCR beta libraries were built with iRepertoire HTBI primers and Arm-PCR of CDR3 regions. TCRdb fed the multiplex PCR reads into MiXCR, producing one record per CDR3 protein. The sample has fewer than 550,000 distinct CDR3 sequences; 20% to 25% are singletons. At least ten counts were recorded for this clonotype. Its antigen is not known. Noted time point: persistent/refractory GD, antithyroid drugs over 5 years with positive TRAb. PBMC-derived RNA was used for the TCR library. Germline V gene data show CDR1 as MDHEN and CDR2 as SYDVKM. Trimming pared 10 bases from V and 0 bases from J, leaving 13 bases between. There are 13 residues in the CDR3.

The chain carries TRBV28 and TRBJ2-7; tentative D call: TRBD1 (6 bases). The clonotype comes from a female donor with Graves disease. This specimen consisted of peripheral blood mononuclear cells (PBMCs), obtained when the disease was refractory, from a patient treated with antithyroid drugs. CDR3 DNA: TGTGCCATCCTCCCGGACAGCTCCTACGAGCAGTACTTC. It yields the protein CAILPDSSYEQYF.